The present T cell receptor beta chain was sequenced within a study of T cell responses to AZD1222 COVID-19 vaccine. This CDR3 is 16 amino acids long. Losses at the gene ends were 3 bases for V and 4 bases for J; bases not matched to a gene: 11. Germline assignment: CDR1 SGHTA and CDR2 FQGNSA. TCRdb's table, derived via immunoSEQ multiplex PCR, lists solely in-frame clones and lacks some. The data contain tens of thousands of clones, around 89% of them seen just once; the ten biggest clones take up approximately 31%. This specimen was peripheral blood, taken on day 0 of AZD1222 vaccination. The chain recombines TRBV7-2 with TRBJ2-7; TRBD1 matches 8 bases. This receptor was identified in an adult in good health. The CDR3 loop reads CASSFSGQAAGYEQYF. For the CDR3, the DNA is TGTGCCAGCAGCTTCTCGGGACAGGCGGCCGGGTACGAGCAGTACTTC.